This T cell receptor (beta chain) comes out of a study of PD-1 and CTLA-4 blockade in melanoma. Profiled with immunoSEQ multiplex PCR; TCRdb holds only in-frame clones, not every one. Here the sample spans about 16,000 clones, approximately 63% being singletons. Trimming took off 0 bases at V and 0 bases at J, with 9 bases between the two ends. The CDR3 loop spans 15 amino acids. Per the germline V gene, CDR1 is MGHRA and CDR2 is YSYEKL. This receptor was obtained from a human donor with melanoma. The sequencing used CD8+ T cells from peripheral blood, collected from a patient given anti-PD-1 treatment. This chain joins TRBV4-1 and TRBJ2-7, with a weak D call TRBD2 (5 bases). The CDR3 DNA reads as TGCGCCAGCAGCCAAGAACCCGGGGACTCCTACGAGCAGTACTTC. It yields the protein CASSQEPGDSYEQYF.